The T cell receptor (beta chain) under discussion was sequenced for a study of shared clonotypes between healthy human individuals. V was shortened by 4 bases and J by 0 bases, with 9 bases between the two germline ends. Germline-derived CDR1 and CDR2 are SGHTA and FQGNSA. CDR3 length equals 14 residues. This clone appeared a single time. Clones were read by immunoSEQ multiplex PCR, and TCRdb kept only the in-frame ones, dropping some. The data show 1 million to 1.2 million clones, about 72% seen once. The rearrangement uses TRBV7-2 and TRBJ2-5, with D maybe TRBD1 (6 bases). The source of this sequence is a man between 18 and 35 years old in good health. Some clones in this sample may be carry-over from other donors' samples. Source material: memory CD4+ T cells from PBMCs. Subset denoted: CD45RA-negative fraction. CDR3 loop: CASSSGAYQETQYF. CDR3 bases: TGTGCCAGCAGCTCAGGGGCCTACCAAGAGACCCAGTACTTC.